Below, 23 T cell receptor beta chains from the same sample are listed, as sequenced in a study of long-term antiretroviral therapy in people with HIV. They ran version v3.0 of the immunoSEQ assay at survey level. Measured with immunoSEQ multiplex PCR; TCRdb has only the in-frame clones, and not every one. Of 30,000 to 50,000 clones in the sample, 85% to 90% were seen once. The sequenced sample was unsorted PBMCs, obtained 3.1 years after starting antiretroviral therapy. These receptors all come from a woman in her fifties or sixties with HIV.

V usage is TRBV16 and J usage is TRBJ1-2, with TRBD1 matching 7 bases. The V gene's germline CDR1 is KGHSY and CDR2 FQNENV. Trimming removed 2 bases from V and 4 bases from J; junction bases left unmatched: 7. The CDR3 sequence is 15 residues long. Here the CDR3 reads CASSQNPGTAYGYTF. The DNA for the CDR3 is TGTGCCAGCAGCCAAAACCCCGGGACAGCCTATGGCTACACCTTC.

The rearrangement uses TRBV7-6 and TRBJ1-2; TRBD1 aligns across 9 bases. V lost 5 bases and J lost 4; bases outside the gene matches: 2. The CDR3 length is 13 residues. Germline V lookup: CDR1 SGHVS, CDR2 FNYEAQ. Here the CDR3 reads CASSLQGAYGYTF. CDR3 DNA sequence: TGTGCCAGCAGCCTACAGGGGGCCTATGGCTACACCTTC.

The chain couples TRBV27 to TRBJ1-1; no definite D call. Between the trimmed V and J ends, which lost 3 bases and 3 bases, there was a span of 14 bases. This CDR3 is built from 15 residues. CDR1 MNHEY and CDR2 SMNVEV come from the germline V gene (reference sequence). CDR3 DNA: TGTGCCAGCAGTTTGTGGGGTCTGGGTGACACTGAAGCTTTCTTT. It yields the protein CASSLWGLGDTEAFF.

The chain recombines TRBV6-6 with TRBJ2-1; 10 bases align to TRBD2. The V gene end was trimmed by 6 bases and the J gene end by 8 bases; junction bases not matched to a gene: 10. Germline loops: CDR1 MNHNY, CDR2 SVGAGI (reference sequence). This CDR3 is built from 15 residues. CDR3 region: CASRALAGARDEQFF. DNA of the CDR3: TGTGCCAGCAGGGCTCTAGCGGGGGCCAGGGATGAGCAGTTCTTC.

The genes are TRBV5-6 and TRBJ1-2; 10 bases are a match to TRBD1. This CDR3 contains 13 residues. Trimming took 4 bases from V and 9 from J; bases not matched to a gene: 6. CDR1 is SGHDT and CDR2 is YYEEEE in the germline V gene. DNA of the CDR3: TGTGCCAGCAGCACCCGGGACAGGGGTCGCTACACCTTC. It is translated as CASSTRDRGRYTF.

This chain uses TRBV25-1 with TRBJ1-2; D is undetermined. This CDR3 spans 16 amino acids. Trimming took off 2 bases at V and 6 bases at J, with 19 bases between the two ends. Germline V lookup: CDR1 MGHDK, CDR2 SYGVNS. The CDR3: CASSEPGLGEVDGYTF. The CDR3 DNA follows: TGTGCCAGCAGTGAACCCGGGCTCGGGGAAGTGGATGGCTACACCTTC.

The CDR3 reads CASSLRDSEGSPLHF. The CDR3 nucleotides are TGCGCCAGCAGCTTGAGGGACAGCGAGGGCTCACCCCTCCACTTT. The chain links TRBV5-1 to TRBJ1-6, with TRBD1 matching over 7 bases. CDR3 size: 15 residues. Germline V gene data show CDR1 as SGHRS and CDR2 as YFSETQ. V dropped 1 base and J dropped 10; count of bases not matched to a gene: 8.

The chain recombines TRBV19 with TRBJ1-1; TRBD1 is a possible D gene (5 bases). This CDR3 contains 13 residues. CDR1 and CDR2 from the germline V gene are LNHDA and SQIVND (reference sequence). V was clipped by 10 bases and J by 5 bases, with 17 bases between them. The CDR3 loop reads CATTQAVGTEAFF. The CDR3 nucleotides read TGTGCCACCACACAGGCGGTTGGGACTGAAGCTTTCTTT.

The chain links TRBV6-5 to TRBJ2-1, with 11 bases fitting TRBD2. V lost 6 bases to trimming and J lost 9 bases; unmatched junction nucleotides: 10. Germline CDR1 is MNHEY and CDR2 is SVGAGI. This CDR3 region has 15 residues. CDR3 coding DNA: TGTGCCAGCAGCCCGGGTAGCGGGGGGGCCAGTGAGCAGTTCTTC. The encoded protein is CASSPGSGGASEQFF.

The rearrangement joins TRBV7-9 to TRBJ1-2; the D gene is possibly TRBD1 (5 bases). Trimming stripped 5 bases from V and 3 bases from J, with 13 bases between. The CDR3 has 14 amino acids. Per germline, CDR1 SEHNR and CDR2 FQNEAQ (reference sequence). The DNA for the CDR3 is TGTGCCAGCAGCCGACAGAACGTATACTATGGCTACACCTTC. As protein: CASSRQNVYYGYTF.

The chain is built from TRBV2 and TRBJ2-3; D uncertain. The CDR3 has 15 residues. V lost 3 bases, J lost 4 bases, and 14 bases lay in between. Germline CDR1 is SNHLY and CDR2 is FYNNEI. Written as DNA, the CDR3 is TGTGCCAGCAGTGATCTGGGCCTTCGCGCAGATACGCAGTATTTT. Its translation is CASSDLGLRADTQYF.

The V gene is TRBV11-1, the J gene TRBJ2-5; 8 bases map to TRBD2. The V and J ends lost 1 base and 1 base, in that order; junction bases with no gene match: 2. The CDR3 has 15 residues. Germline CDR1 and CDR2: SGHAT and FQDESV (reference sequence). The CDR3 sequence is CASSLGTSPQETQYF. In DNA, the CDR3 is TGTGCCAGCAGCTTAGGGACTAGCCCCCAAGAGACCCAGTACTTC.

The J gene is TRBJ1-2, the V gene TRBV30; TRBD1 aligns across 7 bases. Germline values: CDR1 GTSNPN, CDR2 SVGIG (reference sequence). Trimming cost V 0 bases and J 7 bases; bases outside gene matches: 5. The CDR3 contains 13 residues. DNA for the CDR3: TGTGCCTGGAGTGTACAGGGGACTGGTGGCTACACCTTC. Residues: CAWSVQGTGGYTF. Variable domain in full (rest from reference TRBV30 and TRBJ1-2): SQTIHQWPATLVQPVGSPLSLECTVEGTSNPNLYWYRQAAGRGLQLLFYSVGIGQISSEVPQNLSASRPQDRQFILSSKKLLLSDSGFYLCAWSVQGTGGYTFGSGTRLTVV.

The gene calls are TRBV11-3 and TRBJ1-1, with D possibly being TRBD1 (6 bases). The germline V gene encodes CDR1 SGHNT and CDR2 YENEEA. The CDR3 length is 18 residues. V dropped 5 bases and J dropped 0 bases, with 22 bases sitting between them. The chain's CDR3 is CASSQGPGREVVNTEAFF. Written as DNA, the CDR3 is TGTGCCAGCAGCCAGGGGCCAGGTAGGGAGGTGGTGAACACTGAAGCTTTCTTT.

The chain links TRBV6-1 to TRBJ2-7, with D perhaps being TRBD1 or TRBD2 (5 bases each). Trimming removed 7 bases from V and 1 base from J, with 11 bases in between. Germline V CDR1 and CDR2: MNHNS, SASEGT. The CDR3 loop spans 13 amino acids. The CDR3 DNA is TGTGCCAGCATTAGGGACCGATCCTACGAGCAGTACTTC. Protein sequence: CASIRDRSYEQYF.

This clone has just one count. This chain uses TRBV4-1 with TRBJ1-3, with D possibly being TRBD1 (5 bases). The CDR3 contains 14 residues. CDR1 MGHRA and CDR2 YSYEKL come from the germline V gene. V gave up 4 bases and J gave up 4 bases, with 11 bases separating them. CDR3 protein: CASSRAGKGNTIYF. In DNA, the CDR3 is TGCGCCAGCAGCCGGGCAGGGAAAGGAAACACCATATATTTT.

The chain is built from TRBV5-1 and TRBJ2-6; D is tentatively TRBD1 or TRBD2 (6 bases each). The CDR3 length is 17 residues. Per the germline V gene, CDR1 is SGHRS and CDR2 is YFSETQ. V shed 0 bases and J shed 1 base, with 11 bases lying between them. The CDR3 region is CASSLEQGLSGANVLTF. CDR3 coding DNA: TGCGCCAGCAGCTTGGAACAGGGACTTTCTGGGGCCAACGTCCTGACTTTC. The whole variable domain, remainder taken from reference TRBV5-1 and TRBJ2-6, is KAGVTQTPRYLIKTRGQQVTLSCSPISGHRSVSWYQQTPGQGLQFLFEYFSETQRNKGNFPGRFSGRQFSNSRSEMNVSTLELGDSALYLCASSLEQGLSGANVLTFGAGSRLTVL.

This CDR3 reads CASSLNGELFF. CDR3 sequence (DNA): TGCGCCAGCAGCTTGAACGGGGAGCTGTTTTTT. This chain links TRBV5-1 with TRBJ2-2; D remains ambiguous. There are 11 residues in the CDR3. Trimming left V 1 base short and J 7 bases short, with 2 bases between. Germline assignment: CDR1 SGHRS and CDR2 YFSETQ.

The rearrangement joins TRBV15 to TRBJ1-2; 7 bases are shared with TRBD1. J lost 10 bases, V lost 0 bases, and 5 bases had no gene match. The CDR3 spans 13 residues. CDR1 is LNHNV, CDR2 YYDKDF, per germline (reference sequence). The CDR3 region has the DNA TGTGCCACCAGCAGAGATCTGGGGACAGCCTACACCTTC. Translation gives CATSRDLGTAYTF.

The J gene is TRBJ2-3, the V gene TRBV29-1; a possible D gene is TRBD2 (7 bases). V shed 7 bases and J shed 1 base, with 18 bases lying between them. CDR1 SQVTM and CDR2 ANQGSEA come from the germline V gene. The CDR3 extends over 15 amino acids. CDR3: CSAQGGGVGTDTQYF. CDR3 bases: TGCAGCGCTCAGGGAGGGGGGGTAGGCACAGATACGCAGTATTTT.

This clone was counted between two and nine times. The chain employs TRBV18 and TRBJ1-5, with 7 bases aligning to TRBD1. The CDR3 loop spans 14 amino acids. With 4 bases clipped from V and 6 bases from J, the junction kept 6 bases outside the gene matches. CDR1 and CDR2 from the germline V gene are KGHSH and LQKENI. The CDR3 bases are TGTGCCAGCTCACTACAGGGGTGGGCTCAGCCCCAGCATTTT. Translation gives CASSLQGWAQPQHF.

The CDR3, as DNA: TGTGCCAGCAGGCCTTCTAGCGGGGGCGCCTACGAGCAGTACTTC. This translates into CASRPSSGGAYEQYF. The V gene is TRBV6-5, the J gene TRBJ2-7, with TRBD2 matching over 10 bases. Germline CDR1 MNHEY, CDR2 SVGAGI. This CDR3 region has 15 residues. With 6 bases clipped from V and 2 bases from J, the junction kept 7 bases outside the gene matches.

The chain uses TRBV7-2 and TRBJ2-1; D unresolved. The CDR3 consists of 15 residues. Trimming cost V 3 bases and J 7 bases, with 16 bases left between them. Germline loops: CDR1 SGHTA, CDR2 FQGNSA. The CDR3: CASSLGPRGHNEQFF. The CDR3 bases are TGTGCCAGCAGCTTGGGCCCCCGAGGTCATAATGAGCAGTTCTTC.